The T cell receptor (beta chain) described here comes from a study of cytomegalovirus exposure and HLA in healthy donors. Study-wide results and caveats: Information on immune exposure was restricted to one variable (CMV serostatus). Diagnosis of cytomegalovirus status made by the classifier reportedly showed high specificity and sensitivity.

This CDR3 has 16 residues. From germline, CDR1 is LNHDA and CDR2 SQIVND (reference sequence). V lost 1 base, J lost 6 bases, and 8 bases stayed unmatched. As concerns this clone: The target antigen is unknown.

The PCR made use of 60 Vbeta and 13 Jbeta primers. Only in-frame clones appear in the TCRdb table, and some are missing; sequencing was by immunoSEQ multiplex PCR. This table has 95,000 to 150,000 clones, 75% appearing once. This sequence joins TRBV19 and TRBJ2-7, with 11 positions matching TRBD1. Sequencing input: PBMCs. This clonotype was sampled from a woman aged 40 to 55 in good health and CMV-seropositive. The DNA for the CDR3 is TGTGCCAGTAGTATAGCCCCTTGGACAGGGGGCTCCGAGCAGTACTTC. The encoded protein is CASSIAPWTGGSEQYF.